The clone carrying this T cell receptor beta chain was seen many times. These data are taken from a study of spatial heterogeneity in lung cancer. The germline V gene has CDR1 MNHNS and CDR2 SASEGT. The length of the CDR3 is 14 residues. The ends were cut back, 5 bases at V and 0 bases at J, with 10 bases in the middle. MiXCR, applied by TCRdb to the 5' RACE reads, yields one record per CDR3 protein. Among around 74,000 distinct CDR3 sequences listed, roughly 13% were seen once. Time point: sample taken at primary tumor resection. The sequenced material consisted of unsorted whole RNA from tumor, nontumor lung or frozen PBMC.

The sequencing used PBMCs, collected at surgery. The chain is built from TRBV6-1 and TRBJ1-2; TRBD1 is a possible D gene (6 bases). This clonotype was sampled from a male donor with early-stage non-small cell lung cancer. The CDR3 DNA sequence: TGTGCCAGCAGTACCGACAGGACTAACTATGGCTACACCTTC. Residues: CASSTDRTNYGYTF.